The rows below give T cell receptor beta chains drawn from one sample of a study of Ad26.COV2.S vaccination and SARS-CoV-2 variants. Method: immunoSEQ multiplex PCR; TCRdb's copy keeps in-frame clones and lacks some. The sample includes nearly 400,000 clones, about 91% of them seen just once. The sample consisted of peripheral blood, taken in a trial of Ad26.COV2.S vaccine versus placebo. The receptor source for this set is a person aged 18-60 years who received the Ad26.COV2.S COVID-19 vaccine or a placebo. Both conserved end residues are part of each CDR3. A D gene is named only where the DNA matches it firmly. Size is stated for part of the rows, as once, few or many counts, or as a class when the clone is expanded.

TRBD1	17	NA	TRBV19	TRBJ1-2	TGTGCCAGTAGTATTCTCCGGGACAGGGGAGCTAACTATGGCTACACCTTC	CASSILRDRGANYGYTF
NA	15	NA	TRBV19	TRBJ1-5	TGTGCCAGTAGTCCCGGGACATCTAGCAATCAGCCCCAGCATTTT	CASSPGTSSNQPQHF
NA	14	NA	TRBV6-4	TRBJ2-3	TGTGCCAGCTCGGCGGACTCCCTGACAGATACGCAGTATTTT	CASSADSLTDTQYF
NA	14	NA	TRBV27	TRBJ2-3	TGTGCCAGCAGTCGGACTGGAGGCACAGATACGCAGTATTTT	CASSRTGGTDTQYF
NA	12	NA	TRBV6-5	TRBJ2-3	TGTGCCAGCACCCCTCCAACAGATACGCAGTATTTT	CASTPPTDTQYF
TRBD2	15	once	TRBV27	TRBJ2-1	TGTGCCAGCAGGGCTATTAGCGGGAGAAGGGATGAGCAGTTCTTC	CASRAISGRRDEQFF
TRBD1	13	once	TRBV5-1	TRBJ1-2	TGCGCCAGCAGCCCCGGGACAGAAGATGGCTACACCTTC	CASSPGTEDGYTF
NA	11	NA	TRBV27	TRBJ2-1	TGTGCCAGCAGATTTGGCAATGAGCAGTTCTTC	CASRFGNEQFF
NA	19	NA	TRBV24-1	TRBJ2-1	TGTGCCACCAGTGTGTTTCGAGACTTCCTTCTGGGGCTTAAGGATGAGCAGTTCTTC	CATSVFRDFLLGLKDEQFF
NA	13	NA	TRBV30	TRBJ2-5	TGTGCTCACGAAGGGGGGCTCATTGGGACCCAGTACTTC	CAHEGGLIGTQYF
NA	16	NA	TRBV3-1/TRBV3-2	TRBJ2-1	TGTGCCAGCAGCCAAGTATCGAGCCCCGGGTACAGTGAGCAGTTCTTC	CASSQVSSPGYSEQFF
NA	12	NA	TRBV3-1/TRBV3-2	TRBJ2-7	TGTGCCAGCAGCCAGTACAGGTTCGAGCAGTACTTC	CASSQYRFEQYF
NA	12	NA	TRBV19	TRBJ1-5	TGTGCCAGTAGTTTAGGGGTTCAGCCCCAGCATTTT	CASSLGVQPQHF
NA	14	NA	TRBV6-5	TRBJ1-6	TGTGCCAGCAGCGATTATTCGTGGAATTCACCCCTCCACTTT	CASSDYSWNSPLHF
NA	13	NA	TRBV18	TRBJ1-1	TGTGCCAGCTCACCACCGGGAGGGACTGAAGCTTTCTTT	CASSPPGGTEAFF
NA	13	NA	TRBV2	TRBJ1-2	TGTGCCAGCAGTGAAGCCTACGGGGCCGGCTACACCTTC	CASSEAYGAGYTF
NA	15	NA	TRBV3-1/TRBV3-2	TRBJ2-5	TGTGCCAGCAGCCAAAAGAGCGGCCTCCAAGAGACCCAGTACTTC	CASSQKSGLQETQYF
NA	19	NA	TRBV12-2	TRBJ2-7	TGTGCAAGTCGCTTAGTGGACACGTCGACTAGCGGGATTTCCTACGAGCAGTACTTC	CASRLVDTSTSGISYEQYF
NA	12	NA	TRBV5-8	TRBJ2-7	TGTGCCAGCAGCTTAGTCCGGTACGAGCAGTACTTC	CASSLVRYEQYF
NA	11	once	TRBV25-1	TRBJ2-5	TGTGCCAGCAGTGAGGGGGAGACCCAGTACTTC	CASSEGETQYF
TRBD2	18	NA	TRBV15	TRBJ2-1	TGTGCCACCAGCAGAGAAGGTGAGAAAGGCGGGAGAAGGAATGAGCAGTTCTTC	CATSREGEKGGRRNEQFF
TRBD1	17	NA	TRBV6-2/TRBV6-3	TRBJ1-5	TGTGCCAGCAGCGATACGACAGGGGGCGGAGGGAATCAGCCCCAGCATTTT	CASSDTTGGGGNQPQHF
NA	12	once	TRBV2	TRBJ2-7	TGTGCCAGCAGTGAACCAGGGGACGAGCAGTACTTC	CASSEPGDEQYF
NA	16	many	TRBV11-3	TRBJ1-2	TGTGCCAGCAGCTTAGAAGGCCGGGGGGGTGACTATGGCTACACCTTC	CASSLEGRGGDYGYTF
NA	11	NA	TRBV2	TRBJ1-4	TGTGCCAGCGGAGGGTATGAAAAACTGTTTTTT	CASGGYEKLFF
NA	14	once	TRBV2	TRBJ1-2	TGTGCCAGCACCCCGGACAGCATCAGCTATGGCTACACCTTC	CASTPDSISYGYTF
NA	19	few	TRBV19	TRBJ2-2	TGTGCCAGTAGTATAGATCGGGGAAGAGGGACTCGCTACACCGGGGAGCTGTTTTTT	CASSIDRGRGTRYTGELFF
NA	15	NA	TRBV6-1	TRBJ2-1	TGTGCCAGCAGTGAAGCGCAACTAGCCTACAATGAGCAGTTCTTC	CASSEAQLAYNEQFF
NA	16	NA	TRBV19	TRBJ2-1	TGTGCCAGTAGTTCCCAGGGGGTAGCGGGAAACTATGAGCAGTTCTTC	CASSSQGVAGNYEQFF
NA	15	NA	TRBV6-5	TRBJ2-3	TGTGCCAGCCTGCTGTGGTCCTCTAGCACAGATACGCAGTATTTT	CASLLWSSSTDTQYF
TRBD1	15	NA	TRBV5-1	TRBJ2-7	TGCGCCAGCAGCTTGGGGGGGACAGGGCTCTACGAGCAGTACTTC	CASSLGGTGLYEQYF
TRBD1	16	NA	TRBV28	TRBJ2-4	TGTGCCAGCAGTCTTGGGACAGCCCGAGCCAAAAACATTCAGTACTTC	CASSLGTARAKNIQYF
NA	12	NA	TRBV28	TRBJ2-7	TGTGCCAGCGCAACAGACTCCTACGAGCAGTACTTC	CASATDSYEQYF
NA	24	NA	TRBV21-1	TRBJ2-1	TGTGCCAGCAGCAAATTAATAAAACCAGCGGGAGGGCCCTCTTCCCGAAGCTCCTACAATGAGCAGTTCTTC	CASSKLIKPAGGPSSRSSYNEQFF
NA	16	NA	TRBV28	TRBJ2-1	TGTGCCAGCAGTTCGAATCCGTCCGGAGGTGGCAATGAGCAGTTCTTC	CASSSNPSGGGNEQFF
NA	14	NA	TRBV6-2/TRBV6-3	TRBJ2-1	TGTGCCAGCAGTTACTCGACGGACTACAATGAGCAGTTCTTC	CASSYSTDYNEQFF
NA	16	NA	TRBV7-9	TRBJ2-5	TGTGCCAGCAGCTTCGGGGAGGAAATGTACCAAGAGACCCAGTACTTC	CASSFGEEMYQETQYF
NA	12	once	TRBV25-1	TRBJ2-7	TGTGCCAGCAGTGACCTATCCTACGAGCAGTACTTC	CASSDLSYEQYF
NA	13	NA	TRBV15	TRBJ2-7	TGTGCCACCAGCAGAGATGCGGGCTACGAGCAGTACTTC	CATSRDAGYEQYF
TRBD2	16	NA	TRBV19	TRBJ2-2	TGTGCCAGTAGTAAACTTAGCGGGAGGGGCACCGGGGAGCTGTTTTTT	CASSKLSGRGTGELFF
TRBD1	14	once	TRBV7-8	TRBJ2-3	TGTGCCAGCAGCCCAGCGTTTGGGACAGGGTCGCAGTATTTT	CASSPAFGTGSQYF
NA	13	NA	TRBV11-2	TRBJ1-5	TGTGCCAGCAGCTTAGGGTACAATCAGCCCCAGCATTTT	CASSLGYNQPQHF
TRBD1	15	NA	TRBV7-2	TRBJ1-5	TGTGCCAGCAGCTTAACCCAGGGGGTTAATCAGCCCCAGCATTTT	CASSLTQGVNQPQHF
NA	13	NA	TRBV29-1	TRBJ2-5	TGCAGCGTTGAGGCCAGGGTGGAGGGGACCCAGTACTTC	CSVEARVEGTQYF
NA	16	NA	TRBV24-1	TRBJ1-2	TGTGCCACCAGTGGAGGCAGGGACGACCTGGACTATGGCTACACCTTC	CATSGGRDDLDYGYTF
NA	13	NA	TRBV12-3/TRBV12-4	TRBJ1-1	TGTGCCAGCAGTTTAAAGGGTAACACTGAAGCTTTCTTT	CASSLKGNTEAFF
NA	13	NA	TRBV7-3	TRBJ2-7	TGTGCCAGCAGCCCAGGGGGGGCCTACGAGCAGTACTTC	CASSPGGAYEQYF
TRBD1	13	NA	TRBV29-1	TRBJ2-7	TGCAGCGTTGTACGGGGACAGCCCTACGAGCAGTACTTC	CSVVRGQPYEQYF
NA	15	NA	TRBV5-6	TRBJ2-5	TGTGCCAGCAGCTTGGACCGGGAGATTATAGAGACCCAGTACTTC	CASSLDREIIETQYF
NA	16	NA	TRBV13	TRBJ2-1	TGTGCCAGCAGCTTAGGGGGCGGGGGACAGCGCAATGAGCAGTTCTTC	CASSLGGGGQRNEQFF
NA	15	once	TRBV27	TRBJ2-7	TGTGCCAGCAGTTTATATCCGGGAGCCCCTGGCGAGCAGTACTTC	CASSLYPGAPGEQYF
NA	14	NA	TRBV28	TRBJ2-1	TGTGCCAGCAGTCGGGGTACTCCCTACAATGAGCAGTTCTTC	CASSRGTPYNEQFF
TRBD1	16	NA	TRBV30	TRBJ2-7	TGTGCCTGGAGAGGGAGCCTCGGACAGGGCCATTACGAGCAGTACTTC	CAWRGSLGQGHYEQYF
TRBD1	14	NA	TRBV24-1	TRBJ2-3	TGTGCCACCAGCGACAGGGGTCACACAGATACGCAGTATTTT	CATSDRGHTDTQYF
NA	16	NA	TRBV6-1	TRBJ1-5	TGTGCCAGCAGTGAAGGACAGTATTATAGCAATCAGCCCCAGCATTTT	CASSEGQYYSNQPQHF
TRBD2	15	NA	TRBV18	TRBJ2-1	TGTGCCAGCTCACGGGCGGGAGTCACCTACAATGAGCAGTTCTTC	CASSRAGVTYNEQFF
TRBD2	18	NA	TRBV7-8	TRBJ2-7	TGTGCCAGCAGCTTACCGGGACTAGCGGGAGCTCGGTCCTACGAGCAGTACTTC	CASSLPGLAGARSYEQYF
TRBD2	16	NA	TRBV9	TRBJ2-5	TGTGCCAGCAGCGTTGGAGCGGGAGGGCCTGGGGAGACCCAGTACTTC	CASSVGAGGPGETQYF
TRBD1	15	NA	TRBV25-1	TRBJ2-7	TGTGCCAGCAGTGGGGGGATGGACAGGGCCTACGAGCAGTACTTC	CASSGGMDRAYEQYF